This T cell receptor (beta chain) was captured by sequencing in a study of molecular identifiers for immune sequencing clone quantification. Across the whole study: Replicate RNA came from about 20,000 or 100,000 naive CD8 cells and was split five ways, and four parts were sequenced.

Both previously described methods and listed TCR primers were employed to make bulk TCR libraries. Each CDR3 protein gets one entry after TCRdb re-called the PCR reads with MiXCR. The table lists more than 550,000 distinct CDR3 sequences, around 25% of them singletons. Findings of the study overall: Clones above 20 RNA copies held over 98% of effector molecules, under 1% in naive cells.

Naive CD8 T cells were picked out by sorting for CD8+CD4-CCR7+CD45RA+. V gave up 0 bases and J gave up 2 bases; unmatched junction bases: 6. This CDR3 has 17 amino acids. CDR1 SGHDN and CDR2 FVKESK come from the germline V gene. In its sample, this clonotype was seen a few times. Antigen unknown. The chain couples TRBV14 to TRBJ2-3; 9 nucleotides agree with TRBD2. This TCR derives from a human donor in good health. Some libraries in this study had Jurkat cell RNA spiked in. The specimen was naive CD8+ T cells from blood, with Jurkat cell RNA spiked in. Subset described: FACS-sorted CD8+CD4-CCR7+CD45RA+ naive T cells. In nucleotides, the CDR3 is TGTGCCAGCAGCCAAGATAGGCTAGCGGGATACACAGATACGCAGTATTTT. As protein: CASSQDRLAGYTDTQYF.